This is a list of T cell receptor beta chains from one sample in a study of T cell responses to AZD1222 COVID-19 vaccine. The method was immunoSEQ multiplex PCR; TCRdb's version includes in-frame clones alone and lacks a portion of them. The table records under 150,000 clones, roughly 91% of them present only once. The specimen was peripheral blood, collected on day 0 of AZD1222 vaccination. The receptors shown here come from an adult in good health. Both conserved end residues are part of each CDR3. A D gene is named only where the DNA matches it firmly. The size field is filled for only some rows; it gives once, few, many or a size class.

CDR3aa: CASSQDRGPYQETQYF
CDR3nt: TGCGCCAGCAGCCAAGACAGGGGCCCGTACCAAGAGACCCAGTACTTC
abundance: NA
d_gene: NA
j_gene: TRBJ2-5
v_gene: TRBV4-3

CDR3aa: CASSQEWAVSTEAFF
CDR3nt: TGCGCCAGCAGCCAAGAGTGGGCCGTGAGCACTGAAGCTTTCTTT
abundance: NA
d_gene: NA
j_gene: TRBJ1-1
v_gene: TRBV4-3

CDR3aa: CASSPSGGANEKLFF
CDR3nt: TGTGCCAGCAGCCCCTCCGGGGGGGCGAATGAAAAACTGTTTTTT
abundance: once
d_gene: NA
j_gene: TRBJ1-4
v_gene: TRBV6-5

CDR3aa: CASSGRGPGNSPLHF
CDR3nt: TGTGCCAGCAGCGGGAGGGGGCCAGGTAATTCACCCCTCCACTTT
abundance: NA
d_gene: TRBD1
j_gene: TRBJ1-6
v_gene: TRBV14

CDR3aa: CASSLSVGANTEAFF
CDR3nt: TGTGCCAGCAGTTTGTCGGTGGGGGCGAACACTGAAGCTTTCTTT
abundance: NA
d_gene: NA
j_gene: TRBJ1-1
v_gene: TRBV27

CDR3aa: CASRRETSYNEQFF
CDR3nt: TGTGCCAGCAGACGAGAGACTAGCTACAATGAGCAGTTCTTC
abundance: NA
d_gene: NA
j_gene: TRBJ2-1
v_gene: TRBV2

CDR3aa: CASSGDRDSYTGELFF
CDR3nt: TGTGCCAGCAGTGGCGACAGGGACTCCTATACCGGGGAGCTGTTTTTT
abundance: NA
d_gene: NA
j_gene: TRBJ2-2
v_gene: TRBV7-9

CDR3aa: CASSIEGVDGELFF
CDR3nt: TGTGCCAGTAGTATAGAGGGGGTGGACGGGGAGCTGTTTTTT
abundance: NA
d_gene: NA
j_gene: TRBJ2-2
v_gene: TRBV19

CDR3aa: CASSPLEGFAYNEQFF
CDR3nt: TGTGCCAGCAGCCCCCTCGAGGGATTCGCCTACAATGAGCAGTTCTTC
abundance: NA
d_gene: NA
j_gene: TRBJ2-1
v_gene: TRBV11-1

CDR3aa: CASSVGTSGRARQETQYF
CDR3nt: TGTGCCAGCAGCGTAGGGACTAGCGGGAGGGCCCGCCAAGAGACCCAGTACTTC
abundance: NA
d_gene: TRBD2
j_gene: TRBJ2-5
v_gene: TRBV9

CDR3aa: CASSQVTGMTSGNTQYF
CDR3nt: TGTGCCAGCAGCCAAGTAACCGGAATGACTAGCGGAAATACGCAGTATTTT
abundance: NA
d_gene: TRBD2
j_gene: TRBJ2-3
v_gene: TRBV3-1/TRBV3-2

CDR3aa: CATRGSAAYNEQFF
CDR3nt: TGTGCCACCCGGGGGAGCGCAGCCTACAATGAGCAGTTCTTC
abundance: NA
d_gene: NA
j_gene: TRBJ2-1
v_gene: TRBV19

CDR3aa: CASSLTLTLLGQYF
CDR3nt: TGTGCCAGCAGCTTAACGCTAACCCTGCTGGGGCAGTACTTC
abundance: NA
d_gene: NA
j_gene: TRBJ2-7
v_gene: TRBV7-2

CDR3aa: CASSVTSYEQYF
CDR3nt: TGTGCCAGCAGTGTGACAAGCTACGAGCAGTACTTC
abundance: once
d_gene: NA
j_gene: TRBJ2-7
v_gene: TRBV2

CDR3aa: CASNLDGQPQHF
CDR3nt: TGTGCCAGCAACCTGGACGGCCAGCCCCAGCATTTT
abundance: NA
d_gene: NA
j_gene: TRBJ1-5
v_gene: TRBV12-3/TRBV12-4

CDR3aa: CASSQVNGGEQFF
CDR3nt: TGTGCCAGCAGCCAAGTGAACGGAGGTGAGCAGTTCTTC
abundance: NA
d_gene: NA
j_gene: TRBJ2-1
v_gene: TRBV14

CDR3aa: CASSEDVGWVQPQHF
CDR3nt: TGTGCCAGCAGTGAGGACGTAGGGTGGGTTCAGCCCCAGCATTTT
abundance: NA
d_gene: NA
j_gene: TRBJ1-5
v_gene: TRBV2

CDR3aa: CASSRGDGSGNTIYF
CDR3nt: TGTGCCAGCAGCCGGGGGGACGGATCTGGAAACACCATATATTTT
abundance: once
d_gene: NA
j_gene: TRBJ1-3
v_gene: TRBV3-1/TRBV3-2

CDR3aa: CASRQGRGTEAFF
CDR3nt: TGTGCCAGCAGACAGGGTCGTGGCACTGAAGCTTTCTTT
abundance: few
d_gene: NA
j_gene: TRBJ1-1
v_gene: TRBV2

CDR3aa: CASSHGNEQFF
CDR3nt: TGTGCCAGCAGCCATGGAAATGAGCAGTTCTTC
abundance: NA
d_gene: NA
j_gene: TRBJ2-1
v_gene: TRBV7-9

CDR3aa: CASSYSGTWAGYTF
CDR3nt: TGTGCCAGCAGTTACTCCGGGACCTGGGCGGGCTACACCTTC
abundance: once
d_gene: NA
j_gene: TRBJ1-2
v_gene: TRBV6-2/TRBV6-3

CDR3aa: CASSFIAGAVEQYF
CDR3nt: TGTGCCAGCAGCTTCATAGCAGGTGCCGTCGAGCAGTACTTC
abundance: NA
d_gene: NA
j_gene: TRBJ2-7
v_gene: TRBV5-6

CDR3aa: CAIRQGATNEKLFF
CDR3nt: TGTGCCATCAGACAGGGGGCAACTAATGAAAAACTGTTTTTT
abundance: NA
d_gene: TRBD1
j_gene: TRBJ1-4
v_gene: TRBV10-3

CDR3aa: CSAGETEAFF
CDR3nt: TGCAGCGCCGGGGAGACTGAAGCTTTCTTT
abundance: NA
d_gene: NA
j_gene: TRBJ1-1
v_gene: TRBV29-1